This record looks at one TCR beta chain sequence and its context. The germline gives CDR1 SGHTA, CDR2 FQGNSA. The CDR3 length is 14 residues. Unmatched junction bases numbered 4, after V lost 5 bases and J lost 5 bases. Only in-frame clones appear in the TCRdb table, and some are missing; sequencing was by immunoSEQ multiplex PCR. The data show around 260,000 clones, about 80% seen once. This specimen belongs to a study of blood T cell repertoires in COVID-19. Across the whole study: PBMCs, B-cell-depleted T cells, or T cells provided the cDNA or gDNA that made up the material.

The sequence came from a man aged 25-45 years with acute COVID-19. The sequenced material came from PBMCs or T cells enriched from blood (not recorded which). The rearrangement joins TRBV7-2 to TRBJ2-3, with 10 bases lining up with TRBD1. CDR3 amino acids: CASSGTGVGDTQYF. CDR3 in DNA: TGTGCCAGCAGCGGGACAGGGGTTGGAGATACGCAGTATTTT.